This passage covers 20 T cell receptor beta chains from one sample sequenced in a study of T cells in Graves' hyperthyroidism and ophthalmopathy. The investigators amplified TCR beta CDR3 regions from RNA transcripts. The primer set for the first-round RT-PCR of the TCR CDR3 was HTBI. Using its own MiXCR run on the multiplex PCR reads, TCRdb lists one record per CDR3 protein. Of fewer than 700,000 distinct CDR3 sequences listed, about 15% are singletons. Material for sequencing was blood. These receptors originate from a young woman with Graves' ophthalmopathy.

This clonotype was seen ten or more times. The chain links TRBV20-1 to TRBJ2-1, with TRBD2 matching 8 bases. J gave up 9 bases and V 6 bases, and 7 bases lay outside the gene matches. The length of the CDR3 is 12 residues. Germline CDR1 reads DFQATT; CDR2 reads SNEGSKA (reference sequence). This CDR3 is CSAGGLGIEQFF. Written as DNA, the CDR3 is TGCAGTGCAGGGGGACTAGGGATTGAGCAGTTCTTC.

A remark on this clonotype: A much larger clone sits a single nucleotide away, making a read error possible. This chain joins TRBV12-3 or TRBV12-4 and TRBJ1-5; 11 nucleotides line up with TRBD1. The CDR3 covers 14 residues. CDR3 DNA sequence: TGTGCCGGCAGCCCGGGACAGGGGGTTCAGCCCCAGCATTTT. This codes for CAGSPGQGVQPQHF.

The rearrangement uses TRBV25-1 and TRBJ2-7, with 10 bases identical to TRBD1. Trimming at V came to 4 bases and at J to 1 base, leaving 7 bases not matched to a gene. This CDR3 region has 16 residues. Germline CDR1 MGHDK, CDR2 SYGVNS. CDR3 DNA: TGTGCCAGCAGTGGAATCAGGGACAGGGGTTCCTACGAGCAGTACTTC. It translates to CASSGIRDRGSYEQYF.

This clonotype was observed at least ten times. CDR3 protein: CASSSTQGSPDTQYF. The DNA for the CDR3 is TGTGCCAGCAGCTCAACTCAGGGGTCGCCAGATACGCAGTATTTT. The genes are TRBV11-2 and TRBJ2-3; TRBD1 might be the D (6 bases). Trimming removed 4 bases at V and 4 bases at J, with 15 bases between. The CDR3 length is 15 residues. The germline gives CDR1 SGHAT, CDR2 FQNNGV. The full variable domain, rest sourced from reference TRBV11-2 and TRBJ2-3, is EAGVAQSPRYKIIEKRQSVAFWCNPISGHATLYWYQQILGQGPKLLIQFQNNGVVDDSQLPKDRFSAERLKGVDSTLKIQPAKLEDSAVYLCASSSTQGSPDTQYFGPGTRLTVL.

The chain employs TRBV6-1 and TRBJ1-1; 9 nucleotides align to TRBD1. Germline CDR1 and CDR2: MNHNS and SASEGT. With 2 bases clipped from V and 1 base from J, the junction kept 8 bases outside the gene matches. The CDR3 sequence is 17 residues long. CDR3 amino acids: CASSERTGEYGNTEAFF. CDR3 sequence (DNA): TGTGCCAGCAGTGAACGGACAGGGGAATATGGGAACACTGAAGCTTTCTTT.

The CDR3 is CASTSDRVKAGELFF. CDR3 sequence (DNA): TGTGCCAGCACCTCGGACAGGGTCAAAGCCGGGGAGCTGTTTTTT. The chain uses TRBV7-9 and TRBJ2-2; 8 nucleotides line up with TRBD1. CDR1 SEHNR and CDR2 FQNEAQ come from the germline V gene (reference sequence). The CDR3 runs 15 residues. V trimming: 7 bases; J trimming: 6 bases; junction bases outside the gene matches: 10.

This clonotype was picked up a small number of times. The chain carries TRBV7-9 and TRBJ1-1; D unresolved. This CDR3 contains 13 residues. Deletions cut 7 bases from V and 0 bases from J, with 9 bases between. Germline loops: CDR1 SEHNR, CDR2 FQNEAQ (reference sequence). The CDR3 nucleotides read TGTGCCAGCATCGGGGTTATGAACACTGAAGCTTTCTTT. Protein: CASIGVMNTEAFF.

This clonotype was picked up many times. CDR3 nucleotide sequence: TGTGCCAGCAGTTTAACGAGCGGGTTCGGCCAATTGGACACCGGGGAGCTGTTTTTT. Translated: CASSLTSGFGQLDTGELFF. The chain employs TRBV12-3 or TRBV12-4 and TRBJ2-2; weak D call: TRBD2 (6 bases). Trimming pared 2 bases from V and 3 bases from J, leaving 22 bases between. CDR3 size: 19 residues.

This clonotype was counted at least ten times. The chain employs TRBV2 and TRBJ2-2; D gene uncertain. Germline V lookup: CDR1 SNHLY, CDR2 FYNNEI. CDR3 length equals 14 residues. The germline V and J ends were trimmed by 0 bases and 1 base, with 3 bases remaining between them. The CDR3 nucleotides read TGTGCCAGCAGTGAAGCGCAGAACACCGGGGAGCTGTTTTTT. Translation gives CASSEAQNTGELFF.

This chain links TRBV12-3 or TRBV12-4 with TRBJ2-1; TRBD1 matches at 9 bases. The ends lost 5 bases at V and 8 bases at J; junction bases unmatched: 16. CDR3 length: 17 amino acids. The CDR3 region is CASSTDPPGQGGHEQFF. DNA of the CDR3: TGTGCCAGCAGTACGGACCCCCCGGGACAGGGAGGGCATGAGCAGTTCTTC.

The chain is built from TRBV11-2 and TRBJ1-2; no firm D call. V dropped 2 bases and J dropped 5 bases, with 15 bases sitting between them. Germline lookup yields CDR1 SGHAT and CDR2 FQNNGV. The CDR3 loop spans 15 amino acids. In DNA, the CDR3 is TGTGCCAGCAGCTTATCCTCGGGAGCGCCTTATGGCTACACCTTC. Translation: CASSLSSGAPYGYTF.

The V and J genes are TRBV15 and TRBJ2-6; D is tentatively TRBD1 or TRBD2 (6 bases each). Trimming pared 1 base from V and 2 bases from J, leaving 15 bases between. The CDR3 spans 18 residues. The germline CDR1 and CDR2 sequences are LNHNV and YYDKDF (reference sequence). The CDR3 is CATSRVSEGGAGANVLTF. DNA for the CDR3: TGTGCCACCAGCAGAGTTTCCGAGGGGGGAGCTGGGGCCAACGTCCTGACTTTC.

V and J are TRBV7-9 and TRBJ2-3; TRBD2 matches 14 bases. The germline CDR1 and CDR2 sequences are SEHNR and FQNEAQ (reference sequence). The junction had 6 bases not matched to a gene; V was cut back by 5 bases and J by 5 bases. CDR3 size: 16 residues. DNA of the CDR3: TGTGCCAGCAGCCCGCTGGGACTAGCGGGAGTAGATACGCAGTATTTT. It yields the protein CASSPLGLAGVDTQYF.

This clonotype was seen repeatedly, ten times or more. The V call is TRBV29-1, the J call TRBJ1-1, with a possible D match to TRBD1 (5 bases). Germline V gene lookup returns CDR1 SQVTM and CDR2 ANQGSEA. The CDR3 contains 13 residues. V lost 6 bases and J 6 bases, leaving 17 bases between the germline ends. The CDR3 DNA follows: TGCAGCGTGAGGGTGGCCGAACAGGCTGAAGCTTTCTTT. Amino acid sequence: CSVRVAEQAEAFF. The variable domain in full, with the rest retrieved from reference TRBV29-1 and TRBJ1-1, is SAVISQKPSRDICQRGTSLTIQCQVDSQVTMMFWYRQQPGQSLTLIATANQGSEATYESGFVIDKFPISRPNLTFSTLTVSNMSPEDSSIYLCSVRVAEQAEAFFGQGTRLTVV.

The chain links TRBV28 to TRBJ1-6, with 10 bases that match TRBD1. The CDR3 length is 17 residues. V shed 7 bases and J 8 bases; nucleotides not matched to a gene: 14. Germline V gene sequence: CDR1 MDHEN, CDR2 SYDVKM. The CDR3 region has the DNA TGTGCCAGCAACTTCTCTTGGGACAGGGGTTCGTATTCACCCCTCCACTTT. Its protein is CASNFSWDRGSYSPLHF.

As for this clonotype: This sequence may be a read error, since a much larger clone differs from it by one base. The CDR3 bases are TGTGCCAGCAGCTTAGAGGACCCAGGTCAAGGTGGCGAGCAGTACTTC. Residues: CASSLEDPGQGGEQYF. The chain has TRBV7-6 and TRBJ2-7; D is ambiguous. This CDR3 is built from 16 residues. V was clipped by 1 base and J by 6 bases, with 19 bases between them. Germline CDR1 reads SGHVS; CDR2 reads FNYEAQ.

This clonotype was observed at least ten times. This chain connects TRBV7-9 to TRBJ2-1, with TRBD2 matching over 14 bases. Germline V gene sequence: CDR1 SEHNR, CDR2 FQNEAQ (reference sequence). This CDR3 comprises 19 residues. V gave up 2 bases and J gave up 0 bases; unmatched junction bases: 6. The CDR3 DNA reads as TGTGCCAGCAGCTTATGGACTAGCGGGGGGCCGTTCTCCTACAATGAGCAGTTCTTC. Protein: CASSLWTSGGPFSYNEQFF.

This chain links TRBV7-8 with TRBJ2-1; D is undetermined. Germline V gene data show CDR1 as SGHVS and CDR2 as FQNEAQ. The CDR3 length is 16 residues. V lost 1 base and J 0 bases, leaving 10 bases between the germline ends. CDR3 DNA: TGTGCCAGCAGCTTAGTCGTACCTAGCTCCTACAATGAGCAGTTCTTC. Translation gives CASSLVVPSSYNEQFF.

This clonotype was observed a handful of times. The chain combines TRBV4-2 with TRBJ2-3; D is uncertain. Germline CDR1 LGHNA, CDR2 YNFKEQ. The CDR3 length is 15 residues. Between the trimmed V and J ends, which lost 0 bases and 4 bases, there was a span of 11 bases. CDR3 sequence: CASSQDLGPSDTQYF. CDR3 DNA: TGTGCCAGCAGCCAAGACTTAGGGCCGTCAGATACGCAGTATTTT.

This clonotype has at least ten counts. The V call is TRBV30, the J call TRBJ2-7; 7 positions match TRBD1. With 5 bases clipped from V and 4 bases from J, the junction kept 8 bases outside the gene matches. This CDR3 has 13 amino acids. Per germline, CDR1 GTSNPN and CDR2 SVGIG (reference sequence). The CDR3 loop reads CAWSSGGMYEQYF. The CDR3 coding sequence is TGTGCCTGGTCCTCAGGGGGTATGTACGAGCAGTACTTC.